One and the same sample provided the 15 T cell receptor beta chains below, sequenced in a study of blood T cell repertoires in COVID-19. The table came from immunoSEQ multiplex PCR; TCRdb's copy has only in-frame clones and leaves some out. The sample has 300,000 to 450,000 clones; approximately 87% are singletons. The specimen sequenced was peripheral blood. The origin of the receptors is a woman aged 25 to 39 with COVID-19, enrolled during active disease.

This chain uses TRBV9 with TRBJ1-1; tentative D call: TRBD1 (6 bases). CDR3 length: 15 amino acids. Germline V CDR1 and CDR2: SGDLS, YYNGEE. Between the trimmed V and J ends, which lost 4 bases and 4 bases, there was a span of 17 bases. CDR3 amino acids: CASSPSGGMSTEAFF. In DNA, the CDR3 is TGTGCCAGCAGCCCTAGTGGGGGCATGAGCACTGAAGCTTTCTTT.

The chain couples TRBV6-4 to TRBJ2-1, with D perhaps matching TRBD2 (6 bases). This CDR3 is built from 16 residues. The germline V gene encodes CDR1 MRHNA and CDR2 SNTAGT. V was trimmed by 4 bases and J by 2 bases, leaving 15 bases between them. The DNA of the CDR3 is TGTGCCAGCAGTGGGACCGGGAGAGCCCCCTACAATGAGCAGTTCTTC. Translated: CASSGTGRAPYNEQFF.

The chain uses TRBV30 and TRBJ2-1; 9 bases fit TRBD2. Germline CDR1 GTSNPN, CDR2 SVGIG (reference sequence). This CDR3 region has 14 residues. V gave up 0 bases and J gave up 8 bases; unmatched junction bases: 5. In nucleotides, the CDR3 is TGTGCCTGGAGTGTTGGACTAGCGACCGATGAGCAGTTCTTC. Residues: CAWSVGLATDEQFF.

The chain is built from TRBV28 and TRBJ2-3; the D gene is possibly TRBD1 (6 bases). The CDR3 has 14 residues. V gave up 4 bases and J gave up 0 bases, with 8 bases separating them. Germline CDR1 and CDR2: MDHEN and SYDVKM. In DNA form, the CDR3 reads TGTGCCAGCAGTTCCGGGACAAGCACAGATACGCAGTATTTT. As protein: CASSSGTSTDTQYF.

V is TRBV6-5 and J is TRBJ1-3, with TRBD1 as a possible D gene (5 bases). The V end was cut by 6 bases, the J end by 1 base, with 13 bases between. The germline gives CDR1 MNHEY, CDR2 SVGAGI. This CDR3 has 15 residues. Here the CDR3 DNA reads TGTGCCAGCAGATTAGACAGCCTTTCTGGAAACACCATATATTTT. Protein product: CASRLDSLSGNTIYF.

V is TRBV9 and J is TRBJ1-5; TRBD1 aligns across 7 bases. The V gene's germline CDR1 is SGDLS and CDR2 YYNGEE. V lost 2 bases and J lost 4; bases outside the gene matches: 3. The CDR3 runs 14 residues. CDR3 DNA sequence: TGTGCCAGCAGCGTTTCAGGGGGGAATCAGCCCCAGCATTTT. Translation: CASSVSGGNQPQHF.

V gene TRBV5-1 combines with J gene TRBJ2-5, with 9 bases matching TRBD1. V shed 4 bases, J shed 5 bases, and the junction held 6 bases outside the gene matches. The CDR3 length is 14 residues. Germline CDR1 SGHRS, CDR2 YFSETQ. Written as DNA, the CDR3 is TGCGCCAGCAGCCTAGACAGGGGGTGGGAGACCCAGTACTTC. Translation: CASSLDRGWETQYF. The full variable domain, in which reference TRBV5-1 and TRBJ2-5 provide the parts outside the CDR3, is KAGVTQTPRYLIKTRGQQVTLSCSPISGHRSVSWYQQTPGQGLQFLFEYFSETQRNKGNFPGRFSGRQFSNSRSEMNVSTLELGDSALYLCASSLDRGWETQYFGPGTRLLVL.

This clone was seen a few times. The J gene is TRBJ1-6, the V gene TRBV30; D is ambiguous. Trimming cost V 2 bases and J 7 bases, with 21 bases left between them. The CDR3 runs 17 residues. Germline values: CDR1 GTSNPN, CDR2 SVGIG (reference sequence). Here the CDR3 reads CAWSKKIDIPLNSPLHF. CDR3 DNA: TGTGCCTGGAGTAAGAAGATCGACATACCGCTCAATTCACCCCTCCACTTT.

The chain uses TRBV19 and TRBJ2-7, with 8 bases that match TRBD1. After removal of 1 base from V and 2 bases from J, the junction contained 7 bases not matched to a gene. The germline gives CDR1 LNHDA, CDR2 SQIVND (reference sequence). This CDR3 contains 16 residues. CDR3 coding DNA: TGTGCCAGTAGTATAGCAATCGAGACAGGGGCCTACGAGCAGTACTTC. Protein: CASSIAIETGAYEQYF.

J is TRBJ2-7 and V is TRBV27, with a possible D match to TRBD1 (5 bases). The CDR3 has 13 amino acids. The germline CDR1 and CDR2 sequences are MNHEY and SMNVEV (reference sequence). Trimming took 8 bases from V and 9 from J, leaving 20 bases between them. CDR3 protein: CASSVGAHKGQYF. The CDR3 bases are TGTGCCAGCTCAGTAGGGGCGCATAAAGGGCAGTACTTC.

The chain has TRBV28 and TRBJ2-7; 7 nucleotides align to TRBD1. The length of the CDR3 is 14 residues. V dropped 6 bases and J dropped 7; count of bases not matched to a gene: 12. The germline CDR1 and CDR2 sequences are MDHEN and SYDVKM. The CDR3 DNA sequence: TGTGCCAGCAGAACTGGCCTCATCAGGGGGGAGCAGTACTTC. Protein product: CASRTGLIRGEQYF.

Here the CDR3 reads CASSRVPGQGNTEAFF. CDR3 nucleotides: TGTGCCAGCAGCCGAGTGCCGGGACAGGGGAACACTGAAGCTTTCTTT. The gene calls are TRBV3-1 (or the pseudogene TRBV3-2) and TRBJ1-1; 9 bases map to TRBD1. J lost 1 base, V lost 4 bases, and 7 bases had no gene match. Germline CDR1 reads LGHDT; CDR2 reads YNNKEL (reference sequence). The CDR3 is made up of 16 amino acids.

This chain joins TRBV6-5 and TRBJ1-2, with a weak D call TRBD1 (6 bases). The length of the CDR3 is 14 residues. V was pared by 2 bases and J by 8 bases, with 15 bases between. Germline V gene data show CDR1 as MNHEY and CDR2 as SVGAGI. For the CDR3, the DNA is TGTGCCAGCAGTTACATGCTGGGGGCAGGGGGCTACACCTTC. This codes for CASSYMLGAGGYTF.

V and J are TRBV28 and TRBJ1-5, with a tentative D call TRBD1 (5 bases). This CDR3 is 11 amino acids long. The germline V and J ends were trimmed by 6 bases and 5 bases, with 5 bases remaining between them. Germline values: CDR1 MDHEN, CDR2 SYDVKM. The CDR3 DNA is TGTGCCAGCAGAGGGGATCAGCCCCAGCATTTT. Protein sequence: CASRGDQPQHF.

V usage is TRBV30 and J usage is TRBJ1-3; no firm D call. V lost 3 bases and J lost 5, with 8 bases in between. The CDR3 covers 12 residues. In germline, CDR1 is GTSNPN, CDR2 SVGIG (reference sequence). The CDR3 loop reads CAWSAGRNTIYF. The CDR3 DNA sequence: TGTGCCTGGAGCGCTGGGCGAAACACCATATATTTT.